Listed below are T cell receptor beta chains from one sample, sequenced in a study of T cells in Graves' hyperthyroidism and ophthalmopathy. In TCRdb, the multiplex PCR reads were re-called with MiXCR into one record per CDR3 protein. This table has 200,000 to 250,000 distinct CDR3 sequences, about 25% appearing once. Sequences were obtained from blood. Receptor source: a woman between 40 and 50 years old with Graves' ophthalmopathy. Each CDR3 is given with its conserved first and last residue. Fields, in order: clone size, V gene, J gene, D gene, CDR3 DNA, CDR3 protein. The D gene is left open where the match is weak. Only some rows state a clone size, as once, few, many or a class for expanded clones.

many	TRBV19	TRBJ2-7	TRBD1	TGTGCCAGTAGCCACAGGGGGAACGAGCAGTACTTC	CASSHRGNEQYF
many	TRBV29-1	TRBJ2-7	TRBD2	TGCAGCGTTGTACTAGCGGGAGCCTACGAGCAGTACTTC	CSVVLAGAYEQYF
many	TRBV20-1	TRBJ2-7	-	TGCAGTGCCGGCGGGACAGCCTACGAGCAGTACTTC	CSAGGTAYEQYF
-	TRBV28	TRBJ1-5	-	TGTGCCAGCAGTTTAGGGGTTACGGGCAATCAGCCCCAGCATTTT	CASSLGVTGNQPQHF
many	TRBV6-2/TRBV6-3	TRBJ2-2	-	TGTGCCAGCACTGACTATGGTACCGGGGAGCTGTTTTTT	CASTDYGTGELFF
-	TRBV24-1	TRBJ1-1	-	TGTGCCACCAGTTCTGAGGGAATGAACACTGAAGCTTTCTTT	CATSSEGMNTEAFF
many	TRBV7-2	TRBJ2-7	-	TGTGCCAGCAGCTTAGATGGGCGGAGGTACGAGCAGTACTTC	CASSLDGRRYEQYF
-	TRBV24-1	TRBJ2-2	-	TGTGCCACCAGTGATTTGGGGGTCTCCGCCGCTTCCGGGGAGCTGCTTTTT	CATSDLGVSAASGELLF
many	TRBV6-5	TRBJ1-1	TRBD1	TGTGCCAGCTCAGGGGGAAACACTGAAGCTTTCTTT	CASSGGNTEAFF
many	TRBV29-1	TRBJ2-7	TRBD2	TGCAGCGTTGGGGCTAGCGGGAGTCCCTACGAGCAGTACTTC	CSVGASGSPYEQYF
many	TRBV25-1	TRBJ2-7	-	TGTGCCAGCACCCCAACGGACGGATACGAGCAGTACTTC	CASTPTDGYEQYF
many	TRBV4-2	TRBJ1-3	-	TGTGCCAGCAGCCAAGAGCTAACTTACTCTGGAAACACCATATATTTT	CASSQELTYSGNTIYF
many	TRBV7-3	TRBJ2-5	-	TGTGCCAGCAGCTGGACCCGTGAAGAGACCCAGTACTTC	CASSWTREETQYF
many	TRBV27	TRBJ1-5	-	TGTGCCAGCAGTTACGGTCGGGGCAATCAGCCCCAGCATTTT	CASSYGRGNQPQHF
many	TRBV4-1	TRBJ2-5	TRBD1	TGCGCCAGCAGCCAGCCCGGGACAGGGGTCGAGACCCAGTACTTC	CASSQPGTGVETQYF
many	TRBV5-1	TRBJ2-7	TRBD1	TGCGCCAGCAGCTTGTTACAGGGGGCAAACTACGAGCAGTACTTC	CASSLLQGANYEQYF
many	TRBV12-3/TRBV12-4	TRBJ2-5	TRBD2	TGTGCCAGCAGTCCAGGGACTAGCGGGAGGATCCAAGAGACCCAGTACTTC	CASSPGTSGRIQETQYF
many	TRBV7-2	TRBJ1-2	-	TGTGCCAGCAGCTTAAAGTTGACCTACGGACAGACCTATGGCTACACCTTC	CASSLKLTYGQTYGYTF
many	TRBV2	TRBJ2-7	-	TGTGCCAGCAGTGGGGGTTTGGGCCCCTACGAGCAGTACTTC	CASSGGLGPYEQYF
many	TRBV6-1	TRBJ1-2	-	TGTGCCAGCAGACAAAGGAACGCTGGCTACACCTTC	CASRQRNAGYTF
-	TRBV10-3	TRBJ1-6	-	TGTGCCATCAGTGAATGGGGTTCACCCCTCCACTTT	CAISEWGSPLHF
many	TRBV28	TRBJ1-2	-	TGTGCCAGCAGCTCCCGTCGGGCAGGGTGGGGCTATGGCTACACCTTC	CASSSRRAGWGYGYTF
-	TRBV10-3	TRBJ2-3	-	TGTGCCATCAGTCGTATTAGGGGCACAGATACGCAGTATTTT	CAISRIRGTDTQYF
-	TRBV28	TRBJ2-7	TRBD2	TGTGCCAGCAGTTTAGCGGGAGGGGCCCCCTACGAGCAGTACTTC	CASSLAGGAPYEQYF
-	TRBV6-2/TRBV6-3	TRBJ2-4	-	TGTGCCAGCAGTTACGTAGGGAGGCCCCCACGTCTAGCCAAAAACATTCAGTACTTC	CASSYVGRPPRLAKNIQYF
many	TRBV11-1	TRBJ1-2	TRBD1	TGTGCCAGCAGCTTACCCCTACAGGGACAGAAATTCTATGGCTACACCTTC	CASSLPLQGQKFYGYTF
-	TRBV24-1	TRBJ2-5	-	TGTGCCACCAGTGATGAGAGAGGGTGGGGGCCCCAGTACTTC	CATSDERGWGPQYF
-	TRBV28	TRBJ2-7	TRBD2	TGTGCCAGCAGGAACCCCCCTAAGGGTCCGGGAGGGCCTTACGAGCAGTACTTC	CASRNPPKGPGGPYEQYF
many	TRBV6-1	TRBJ2-7	-	TGTGCCAGCAGTGAAGAATTAACAGATCTATACGAGCAGTACTTC	CASSEELTDLYEQYF
once	TRBV27	TRBJ2-7	TRBD2	TGTGCCAGCACCGGACTAGCGGGAGGGCCCTACGAGCAGTGCTTC	CASTGLAGGPYEQCF
many	TRBV20-1	TRBJ2-4	TRBD2	TGCAGTGCTAGTTACAGAGCGGGAAAAAACATTCAGTACTTC	CSASYRAGKNIQYF
few	TRBV5-1	TRBJ2-2	-	TGCGCCAGCAGCTTGTCGGGACATCCGAACACCGGGGAGCTGTTTTTT	CASSLSGHPNTGELFF
-	TRBV6-1	TRBJ1-1	-	TGTGCCAGCAGTGAAGCGGTAGGGGGTGGCGAGTCGAACACTGAAGCTTTCTTT	CASSEAVGGGESNTEAFF
-	TRBV20-1	TRBJ2-7	-	TGCAGTGCTAGACGGGCTAAGTACGAGCAGTACTTC	CSARRAKYEQYF
many	TRBV12-3/TRBV12-4	TRBJ1-5	-	TGTGCCAGCAGTTTGGTACAGTTCAATAGCAATCAGCCCCAGCATTTT	CASSLVQFNSNQPQHF
-	TRBV27	TRBJ1-2	-	TGTGCCAGCGGGATAGGGCGCGGGTTTTATGGCTACACCTTC	CASGIGRGFYGYTF
many	TRBV5-1	TRBJ2-7	TRBD2	TGCGCCAGCAGCTCCACCGAGGGACTAGATTTCTACGAGCAGTACTTC	CASSSTEGLDFYEQYF
many	TRBV28	TRBJ1-1	TRBD1	TGTGCCAGCAGTGGATTCACAGGGGGAGCTTTCTTT	CASSGFTGGAFF
many	TRBV20-1	TRBJ2-3	TRBD2	TGCAGTGGCACCCTGACTAGCGGGATCACAGATACGCAGTATTTT	CSGTLTSGITDTQYF
many	TRBV29-1	TRBJ1-2	-	TGCAGCGCCAGGGCCGGAGACTATGGCTACACCTTC	CSARAGDYGYTF
many	TRBV6-1	TRBJ2-5	-	TGTGCCAGCAGTTATAAAGGGACCCAGTACTTC	CASSYKGTQYF
many	TRBV27	TRBJ2-7	-	TGTGCCAGCAGTTTAAAGGGATACGAGCAGTACTTC	CASSLKGYEQYF
-	TRBV20-1	TRBJ1-5	-	TGCAGTGCTAGAGGGGAGATTAGCAATCAGCCCCAGCATTTT	CSARGEISNQPQHF
-	TRBV7-2	TRBJ2-7	-	TGTGCCAGCAGCCGGCCGGGGGCTGTTAGCTACGAGCAGTACTTC	CASSRPGAVSYEQYF
many	TRBV20-1	TRBJ2-2	TRBD1	TGCAGTGCCAGAAGGACAGGGCGGGCCGGGGAGCTGTTTTTT	CSARRTGRAGELFF
many	TRBV19	TRBJ1-1	TRBD1	TGTGCCAGTACCTATACAGGGGACAACACTGAAGCTTTCTTT	CASTYTGDNTEAFF
many	TRBV24-1	TRBJ2-5	TRBD1	TGTGCCACCAGTGACACGGGACAGGGCGGTGGGGAGACCCAGTACTTC	CATSDTGQGGGETQYF
many	TRBV25-1	TRBJ2-5	-	TGTGCCAGCAGTCAGGGGCGGGAGACCCAGTACTTC	CASSQGRETQYF
-	TRBV6-5	TRBJ1-2	-	TGTGCCAGCAGTTACTCGAAGGGAATGAACTATGGCTACACCTTC	CASSYSKGMNYGYTF
few	TRBV6-2/TRBV6-3	TRBJ1-1	-	TGTGCCAGCAGTTATCACGCAGGGAGGGGTGACACTGAAGCTTTCTTT	CASSYHAGRGDTEAFF
many	TRBV28	TRBJ2-7	TRBD2	TGTGCCAGCAGTTTTACTAGCGGGGTTCGGGACGAGCAGTACTTC	CASSFTSGVRDEQYF